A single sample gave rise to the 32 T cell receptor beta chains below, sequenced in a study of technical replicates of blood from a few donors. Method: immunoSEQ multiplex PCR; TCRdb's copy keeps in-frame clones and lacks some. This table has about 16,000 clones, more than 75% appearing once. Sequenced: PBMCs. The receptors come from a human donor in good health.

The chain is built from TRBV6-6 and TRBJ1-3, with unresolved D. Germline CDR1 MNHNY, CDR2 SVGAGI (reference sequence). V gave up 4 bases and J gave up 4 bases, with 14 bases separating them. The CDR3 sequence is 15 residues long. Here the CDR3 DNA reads TGTGCCAGCAGTTGGCGACCGAGGAAAGGAAACACCATATATTTT. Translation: CASSWRPRKGNTIYF.

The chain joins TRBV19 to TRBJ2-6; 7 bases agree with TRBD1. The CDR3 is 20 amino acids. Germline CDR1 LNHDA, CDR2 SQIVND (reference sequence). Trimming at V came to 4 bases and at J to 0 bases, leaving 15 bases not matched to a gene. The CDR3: CASSRGPGQLTSSGANVLTF. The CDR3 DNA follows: TGTGCCAGTAGTAGGGGACCGGGACAGCTAACGAGCTCTGGGGCCAACGTCCTGACTTTC.

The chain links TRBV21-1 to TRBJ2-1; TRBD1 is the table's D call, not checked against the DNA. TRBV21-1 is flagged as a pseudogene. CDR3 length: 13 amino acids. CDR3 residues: CASSKDRDIFLFF. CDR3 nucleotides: TGTGCCAGCAGCAAAGACCGGGACATTTTCCTGTTCTTC.

In DNA, the CDR3 is TGTGCCAGCAGCTTAGGGGGACTAGCGGGAGGGCCGGGGGAGACCCAGTACTTC. It codes for CASSLGGLAGGPGETQYF. This rearrangement joins TRBV7-2 to TRBJ2-5; 16 bases line up with TRBD2. Germline CDR1 SGHTA, CDR2 FQGNSA. The V gene end was trimmed by 1 base and the J gene end by 5 bases; junction bases not matched to a gene: 7. CDR3 length equals 18 residues.

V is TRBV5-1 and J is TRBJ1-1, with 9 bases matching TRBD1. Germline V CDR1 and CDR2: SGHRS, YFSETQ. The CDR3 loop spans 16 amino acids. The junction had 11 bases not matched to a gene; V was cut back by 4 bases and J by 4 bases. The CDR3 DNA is TGCGCCAGCAGCCCGGGACAGGGTGACTGGAGCACTGAAGCTTTCTTT. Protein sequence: CASSPGQGDWSTEAFF.

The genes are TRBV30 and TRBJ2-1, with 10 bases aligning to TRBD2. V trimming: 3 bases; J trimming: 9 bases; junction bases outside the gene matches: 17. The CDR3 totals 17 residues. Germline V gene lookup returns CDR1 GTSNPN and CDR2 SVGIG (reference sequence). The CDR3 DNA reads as TGTGCCTGGAGGGATGTAGGGGCTAGCGGGAGAGATAGTGAGCAGTTCTTC. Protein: CAWRDVGASGRDSEQFF.

The chain's CDR3 is CASSVQAGGGTGELFF. The CDR3 coding sequence is TGTGCCAGCAGCGTACAAGCGGGAGGGGGCACCGGGGAGCTGTTTTTT. This chain links TRBV9 with TRBJ2-2, with 10 bases lining up with TRBD2. CDR1 is SGDLS, CDR2 YYNGEE, per germline. This CDR3 has 16 amino acids. J lost 4 bases, V lost 1 base, and 4 bases had no gene match.

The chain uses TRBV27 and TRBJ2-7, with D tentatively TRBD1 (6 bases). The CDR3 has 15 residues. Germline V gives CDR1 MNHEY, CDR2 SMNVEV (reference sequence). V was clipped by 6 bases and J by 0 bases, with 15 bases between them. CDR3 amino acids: CASSYRASISYEQYF. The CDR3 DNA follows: TGTGCCAGCAGCTACAGGGCCTCAATCTCCTACGAGCAGTACTTC.

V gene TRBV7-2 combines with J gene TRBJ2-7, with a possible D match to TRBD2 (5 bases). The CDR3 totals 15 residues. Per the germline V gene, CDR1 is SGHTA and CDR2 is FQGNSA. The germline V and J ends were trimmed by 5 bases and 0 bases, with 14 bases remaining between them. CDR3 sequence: CASSQDWRSSYEQYF. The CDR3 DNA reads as TGTGCCAGCAGCCAGGACTGGCGTAGCTCCTACGAGCAGTACTTC.

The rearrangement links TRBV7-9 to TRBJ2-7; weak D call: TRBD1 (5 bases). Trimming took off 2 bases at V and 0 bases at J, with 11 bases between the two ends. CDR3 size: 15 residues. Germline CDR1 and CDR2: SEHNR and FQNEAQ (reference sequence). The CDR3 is CASSLSQVDSYEQYF. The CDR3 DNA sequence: TGTGCCAGCAGCTTATCACAGGTGGACTCCTACGAGCAGTACTTC.

CDR3 sequence reads: CAWSVLENGELFF. CDR3 coding DNA: TGTGCCTGGAGTGTGTTGGAGAACGGGGAGCTGTTTTTT. The chain joins TRBV30 to TRBJ2-2; D is uncertain. This CDR3 spans 13 amino acids. Germline V gene sequence: CDR1 GTSNPN, CDR2 SVGIG (reference sequence). V lost 0 bases, J lost 7 bases, and 9 bases lay in between.

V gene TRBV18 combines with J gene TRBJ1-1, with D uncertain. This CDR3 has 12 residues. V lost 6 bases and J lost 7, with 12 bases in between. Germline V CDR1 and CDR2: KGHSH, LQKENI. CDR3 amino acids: CASSLREGEAFF. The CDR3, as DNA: TGTGCCAGCTCTCTAAGGGAGGGTGAAGCTTTCTTT.

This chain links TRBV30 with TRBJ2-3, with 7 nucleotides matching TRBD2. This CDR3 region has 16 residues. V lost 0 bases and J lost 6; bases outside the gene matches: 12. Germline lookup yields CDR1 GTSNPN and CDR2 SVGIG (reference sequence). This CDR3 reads CAWSVATSVDRDTQYF. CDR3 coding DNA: TGTGCCTGGAGTGTTGCAACTAGCGTGGACCGCGATACGCAGTATTTT. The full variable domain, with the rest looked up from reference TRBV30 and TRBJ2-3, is SQTIHQWPATLVQPVGSPLSLECTVEGTSNPNLYWYRQAAGRGLQLLFYSVGIGQISSEVPQNLSASRPQDRQFILSSKKLLLSDSGFYLCAWSVATSVDRDTQYFGPGTRLTVL.

CDR3 loop: CASSLGAYGYTF. Here the CDR3 DNA reads TGTGCCAGCAGCTTAGGGGCCTATGGCTACACCTTC. The rearrangement uses TRBV11-2 and TRBJ1-2; D uncertain. V gave up 1 base and J gave up 4 bases, with 4 bases separating them. The germline V gene encodes CDR1 SGHAT and CDR2 FQNNGV. This CDR3 is built from 12 residues.

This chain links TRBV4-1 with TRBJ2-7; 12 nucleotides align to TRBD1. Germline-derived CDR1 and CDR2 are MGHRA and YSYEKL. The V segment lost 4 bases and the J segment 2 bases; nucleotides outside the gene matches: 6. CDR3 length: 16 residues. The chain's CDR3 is CASSPDGTGGTYEQYF. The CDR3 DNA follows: TGCGCCAGCAGCCCAGACGGGACAGGGGGCACCTACGAGCAGTACTTC.

CDR3 amino acids: CASSSPGQGEADTQYF. CDR3 sequence (DNA): TGTGCCAGCAGCTCCCCTGGGCAGGGTGAGGCAGATACGCAGTATTTT. The rearrangement links TRBV21-1 to TRBJ2-3; TRBD1 is the table's D call and was not checked against the DNA. TRBV21-1 is classified as a pseudogene. This CDR3 comprises 16 residues.

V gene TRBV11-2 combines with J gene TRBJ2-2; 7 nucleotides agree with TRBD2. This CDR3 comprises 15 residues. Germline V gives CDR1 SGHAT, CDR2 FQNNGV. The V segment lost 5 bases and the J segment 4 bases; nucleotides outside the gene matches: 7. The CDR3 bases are TGTGCCAGCAGCCGCCTGGGAGGGATCACCGGGGAGCTGTTTTTT. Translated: CASSRLGGITGELFF.

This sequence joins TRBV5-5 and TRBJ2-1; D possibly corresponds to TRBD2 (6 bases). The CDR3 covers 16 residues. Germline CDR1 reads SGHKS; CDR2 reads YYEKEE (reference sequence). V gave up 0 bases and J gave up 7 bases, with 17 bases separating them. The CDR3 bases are TGTGCCAGCAGCTTGGGGGGAAGGAGGGATAGGAATGAGCAGTTCTTC. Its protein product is CASSLGGRRDRNEQFF.

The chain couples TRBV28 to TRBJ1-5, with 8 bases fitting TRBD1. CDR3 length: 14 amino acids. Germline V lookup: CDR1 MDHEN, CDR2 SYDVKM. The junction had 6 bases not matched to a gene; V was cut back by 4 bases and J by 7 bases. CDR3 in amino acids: CASSSGQGGQPQHF. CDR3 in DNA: TGTGCCAGCAGTTCAGGACAGGGCGGACAGCCCCAGCATTTT.

This chain's CDR3 is CASSPQGGIQETQYF. The CDR3 nucleotides are TGTGCCAGCAGCCCCCAAGGGGGAATCCAAGAGACCCAGTACTTC. The chain carries TRBV7-9 and TRBJ2-5; tentative D call: TRBD1 (6 bases). V was shortened by 5 bases and J by 1 base, with 14 bases between the two germline ends. Germline V gene lookup returns CDR1 SEHNR and CDR2 FQNEAQ (reference sequence). CDR3 length: 15 residues.

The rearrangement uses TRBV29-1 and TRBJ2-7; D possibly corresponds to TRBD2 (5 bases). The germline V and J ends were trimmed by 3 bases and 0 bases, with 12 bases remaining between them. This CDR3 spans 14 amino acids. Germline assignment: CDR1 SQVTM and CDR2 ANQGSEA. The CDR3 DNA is TGCAGCGTTGACGGGGAGAAAGGCTCCTACGAGCAGTACTTC. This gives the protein CSVDGEKGSYEQYF.

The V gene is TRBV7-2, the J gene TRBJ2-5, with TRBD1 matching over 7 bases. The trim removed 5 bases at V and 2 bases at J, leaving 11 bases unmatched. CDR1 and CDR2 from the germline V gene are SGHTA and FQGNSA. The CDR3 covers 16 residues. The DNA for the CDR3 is TGTGCCAGCAGCGTACCCCCGGGACAGTTACAAGAGACCCAGTACTTC. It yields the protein CASSVPPGQLQETQYF. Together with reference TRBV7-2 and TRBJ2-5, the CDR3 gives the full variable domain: GAGVSQSPSNKVTEKGKDVELRCDPISGHTALYWYRQSLGQGLEFLIYFQGNSAPDKSGLPSDRFSAERTGGSVSTLTIQRTQQEDSAVYLCASSVPPGQLQETQYFGPGTRLLVL.

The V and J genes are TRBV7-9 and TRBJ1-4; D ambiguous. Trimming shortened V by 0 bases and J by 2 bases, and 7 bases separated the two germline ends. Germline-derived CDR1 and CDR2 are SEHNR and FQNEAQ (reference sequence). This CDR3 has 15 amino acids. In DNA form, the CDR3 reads TGTGCCAGCAGCTTAGCGGGCCTTACTAATGAAAAACTGTTTTTT. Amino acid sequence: CASSLAGLTNEKLFF.

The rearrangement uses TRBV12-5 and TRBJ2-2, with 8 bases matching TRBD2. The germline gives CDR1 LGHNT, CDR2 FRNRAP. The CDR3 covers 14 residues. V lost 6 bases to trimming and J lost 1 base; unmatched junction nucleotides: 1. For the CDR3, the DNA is TGTGCTAGTGGGGCGGGAGGGAACACCGGGGAGCTGTTTTTT. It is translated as CASGAGGNTGELFF.

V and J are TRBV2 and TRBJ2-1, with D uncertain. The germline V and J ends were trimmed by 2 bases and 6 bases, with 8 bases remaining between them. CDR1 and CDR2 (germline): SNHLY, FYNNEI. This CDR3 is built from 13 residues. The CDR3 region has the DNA TGTGCCAGCAGTGAACTAGACCCCAATGAGCAGTTCTTC. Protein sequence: CASSELDPNEQFF.

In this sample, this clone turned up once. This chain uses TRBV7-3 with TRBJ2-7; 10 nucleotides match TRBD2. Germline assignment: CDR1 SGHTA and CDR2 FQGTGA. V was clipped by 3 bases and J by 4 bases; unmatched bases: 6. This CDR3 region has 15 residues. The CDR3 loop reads CASSFAGTSEYEQYF. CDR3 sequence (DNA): TGTGCCAGCAGCTTCGCCGGGACTAGCGAGTACGAGCAGTACTTC.

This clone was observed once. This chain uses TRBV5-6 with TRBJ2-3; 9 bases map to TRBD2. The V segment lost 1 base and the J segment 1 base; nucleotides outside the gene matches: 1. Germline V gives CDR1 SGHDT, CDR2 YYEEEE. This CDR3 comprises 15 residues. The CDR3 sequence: CASSLLAGGTDTQYF. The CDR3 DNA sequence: TGTGCCAGCAGCTTGTTAGCGGGGGGCACAGATACGCAGTATTTT.

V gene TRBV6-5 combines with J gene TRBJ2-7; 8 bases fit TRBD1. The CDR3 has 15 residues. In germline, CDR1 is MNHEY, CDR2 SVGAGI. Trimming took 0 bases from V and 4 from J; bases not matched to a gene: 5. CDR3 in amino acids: CASSYSQGAGYEQYF. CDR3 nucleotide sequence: TGTGCCAGCAGTTACTCGCAGGGGGCAGGGTACGAGCAGTACTTC.

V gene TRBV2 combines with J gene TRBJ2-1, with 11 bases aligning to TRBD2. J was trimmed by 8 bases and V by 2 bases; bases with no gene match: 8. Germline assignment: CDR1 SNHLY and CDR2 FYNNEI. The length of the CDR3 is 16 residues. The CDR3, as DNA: TGTGCCAGCAGTGAATTTCTAGCGGGAGGAGGGGATGAGCAGTTCTTC. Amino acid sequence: CASSEFLAGGGDEQFF.

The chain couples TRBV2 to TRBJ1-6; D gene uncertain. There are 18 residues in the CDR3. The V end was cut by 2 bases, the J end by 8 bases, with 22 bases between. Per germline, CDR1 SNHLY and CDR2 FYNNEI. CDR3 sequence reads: CASSEPSGWNERDSPLHF. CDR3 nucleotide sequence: TGTGCCAGCAGTGAACCTTCTGGTTGGAACGAGAGGGATTCACCCCTCCACTTT.

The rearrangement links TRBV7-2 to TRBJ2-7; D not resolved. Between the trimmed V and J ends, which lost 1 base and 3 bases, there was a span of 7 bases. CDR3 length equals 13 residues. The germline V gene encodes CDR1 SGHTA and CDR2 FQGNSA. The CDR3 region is CASSLVSHYEQYF. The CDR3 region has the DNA TGTGCCAGCAGCTTAGTTAGTCACTACGAGCAGTACTTC.

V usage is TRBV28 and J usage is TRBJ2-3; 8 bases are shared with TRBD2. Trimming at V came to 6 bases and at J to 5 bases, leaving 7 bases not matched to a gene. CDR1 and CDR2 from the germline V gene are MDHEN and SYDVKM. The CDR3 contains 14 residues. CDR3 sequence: CASRFSGKIDTQYF. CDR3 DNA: TGTGCCAGCAGATTTAGCGGGAAGATAGATACGCAGTATTTT.